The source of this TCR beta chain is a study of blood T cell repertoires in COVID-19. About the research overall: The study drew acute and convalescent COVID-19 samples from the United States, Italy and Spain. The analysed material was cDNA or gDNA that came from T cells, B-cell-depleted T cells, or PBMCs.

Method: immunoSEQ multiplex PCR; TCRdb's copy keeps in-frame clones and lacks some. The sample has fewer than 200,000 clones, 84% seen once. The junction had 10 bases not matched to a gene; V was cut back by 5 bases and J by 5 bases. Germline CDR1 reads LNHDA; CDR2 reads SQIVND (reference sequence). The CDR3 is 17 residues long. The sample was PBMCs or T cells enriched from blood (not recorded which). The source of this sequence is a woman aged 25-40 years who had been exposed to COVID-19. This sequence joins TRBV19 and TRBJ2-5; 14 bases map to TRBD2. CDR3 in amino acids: CASSFRTSGGRTETQYF. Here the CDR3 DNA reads TGTGCCAGTAGTTTTCGGACTAGCGGGGGGAGGACGGAGACCCAGTACTTC.